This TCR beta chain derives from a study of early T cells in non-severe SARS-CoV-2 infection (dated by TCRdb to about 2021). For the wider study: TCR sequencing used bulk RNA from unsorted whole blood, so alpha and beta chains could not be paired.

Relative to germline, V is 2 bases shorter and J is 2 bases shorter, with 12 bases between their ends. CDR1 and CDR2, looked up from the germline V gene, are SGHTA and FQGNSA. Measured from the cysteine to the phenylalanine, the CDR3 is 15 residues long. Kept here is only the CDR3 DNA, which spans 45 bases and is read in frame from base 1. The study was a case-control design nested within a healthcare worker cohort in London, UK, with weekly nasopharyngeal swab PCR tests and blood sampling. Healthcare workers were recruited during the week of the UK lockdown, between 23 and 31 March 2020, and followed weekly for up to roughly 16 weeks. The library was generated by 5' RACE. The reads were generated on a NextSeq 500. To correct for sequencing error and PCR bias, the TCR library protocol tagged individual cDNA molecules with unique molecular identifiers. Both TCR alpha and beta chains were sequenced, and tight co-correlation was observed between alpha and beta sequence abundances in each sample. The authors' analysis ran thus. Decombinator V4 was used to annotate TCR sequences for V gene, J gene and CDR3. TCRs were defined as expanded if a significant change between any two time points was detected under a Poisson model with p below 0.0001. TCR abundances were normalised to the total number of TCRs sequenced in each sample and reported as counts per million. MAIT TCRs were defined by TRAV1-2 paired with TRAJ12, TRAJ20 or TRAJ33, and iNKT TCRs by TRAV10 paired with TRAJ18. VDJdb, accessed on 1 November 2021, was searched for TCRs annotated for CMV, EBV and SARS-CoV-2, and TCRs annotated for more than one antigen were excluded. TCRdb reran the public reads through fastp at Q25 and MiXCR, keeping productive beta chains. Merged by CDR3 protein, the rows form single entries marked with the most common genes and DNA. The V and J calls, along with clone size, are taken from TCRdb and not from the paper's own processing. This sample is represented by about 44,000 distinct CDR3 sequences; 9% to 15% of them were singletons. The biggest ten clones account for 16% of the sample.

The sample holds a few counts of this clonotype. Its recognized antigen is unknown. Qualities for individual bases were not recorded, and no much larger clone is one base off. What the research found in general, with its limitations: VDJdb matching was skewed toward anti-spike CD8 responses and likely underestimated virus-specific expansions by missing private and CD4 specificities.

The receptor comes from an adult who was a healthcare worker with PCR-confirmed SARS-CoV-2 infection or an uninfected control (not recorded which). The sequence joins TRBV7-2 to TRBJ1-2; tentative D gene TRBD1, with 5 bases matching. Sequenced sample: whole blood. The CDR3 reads CASSLNPGTNYGYTF. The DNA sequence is TGTGCCAGCAGCTTAAATCCAGGGACCAACTATGGCTACACCTTC. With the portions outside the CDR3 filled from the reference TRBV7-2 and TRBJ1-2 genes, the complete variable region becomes GAGVSQSPSNKVTEKGKDVELRCDPISGHTALYWYRQSLGQGLEFLIYFQGNSAPDKSGLPSDRFSAERTGGSVSTLTIQRTQQEDSAVYLCASSLNPGTNYGYTFGSGTRLTVV.